This TCR beta chain stems from a study of blood T cell repertoires in COVID-19. Study at large: From T cells, B-cell-depleted T cells, or PBMCs came the material, which was cDNA or gDNA.

The CDR3 contains 16 residues. The germline gives CDR1 LGHNA, CDR2 YNFKEQ. V lost 4 bases and J lost 5; bases outside the gene matches: 8. Methods used by the authors: It was from reference gene primer amplification that nucleated cell counts were estimated. Sequenced by immunoSEQ multiplex PCR; TCRdb stores in-frame clones only, minus some. The DNA was the basis for D and trimming; V, J and clone size are from that table. The sample includes 130,000 or so clones, almost 70% of them seen just once. Sequenced input: peripheral blood. The chain uses TRBV4-2 and TRBJ2-5, with 12 nucleotides matching TRBD2. This clonotype was sampled from a woman aged 65 to 85 with acute or convalescent COVID-19. CDR3 in amino acids: CASSPTLAGGGETQYF. CDR3 DNA sequence: TGTGCCAGCAGCCCGACACTAGCGGGAGGCGGGGAGACCCAGTACTTC.